This T cell receptor (beta chain) was retrieved from a study of metastatic and nonmetastatic thyroid tumors (dated by TCRdb to the early 2020s). Broadly, across the study: For patients with malignant and with benign thyroid disease, the researchers compared repertoires between peripheral blood samples and tumor or nodule tissue samples. General study outcomes and caveats: TCR beta diversity was reported as significantly higher in malignant tumors than in benign nodules, in both blood and tumor samples.

This clone has a count of ten or more. It lacks a known antigen. One junction end does not reproduce the germline sequence, and a read error may be involved. CDR1 and CDR2 are read off the germline V gene as SGHRS and YFSETQ. Including cysteine and phenylalanine, the CDR3 has 12 amino acids. Of all the DNA, just the CDR3 is kept, 36 bases in frame from base 1. Library prep was done by PCR. Instrument used: Illumina HiSeq 4000. High-throughput sequencing was used to profile the TCR beta-chain CDR3 region of every patient. From the authors' description of their analysis: The researchers built a classifier to tell apart papillary thyroid cancer patients with distant metastasis, based on CDR3 differences among clinicopathological groups. Repertoire diversity was assessed with the Shannon index, and tumor-blood repertoire similarity with the Morisita-Horn index. The public reads were reprocessed in TCRdb via fastp at Q25 and MiXCR, keeping in-frame beta chains. None of the V and J calls come from the authors' own analysis; TCRdb made them. The table for this sample lists tens of thousands of clones; 9% to 14% of them were counted only once. The top ten clones comprise 9% of the sample.

No treatment had been received by any patient before thyroid surgery. Patient clinical samples collected from about 2012 to 2018 were retrospectively analysed using T-cell receptor beta sequencing. The TCR sequence derives from a male donor with papillary thyroid cancer or a benign thyroid nodule (not recorded which). Some clones in this sample may be carry-over from other donors' samples. Specimen: blood. Recombination joined TRBV5-1 with TRBJ2-3; TRBD1 fits 7 bases in the junction. This receptor has the CDR3 CASSYDRAPVNF. At the DNA level, the sequence is TGCGCCAGCAGCTACGACAGGGCCCCCGTGAACTTT.